Listed below are T cell receptor beta chains from one sample, sequenced in a study of T cells in localized non-small cell lung cancer. Profiled with immunoSEQ multiplex PCR; TCRdb holds only in-frame clones, not every one. The sample lists about 24,000 clones, approximately 89% seen once, with under 10% in the top ten. The sequencing here drew on peripheral blood mononuclear cells, taken before any cancer treatment. The receptors were sampled from a woman aged 35 to 70 with stage III lung adenocarcinoma. CDR3s leave out the opening cysteine and the closing phenylalanine or tryptophan. Each record gives: J gene, CDR3 length, V gene, CDR3 protein.

>TRBJ1-2|13|TRBV27
ASSLEGQGNYGYT
>TRBJ1-2|10|TRBV16
ASSQFTAGYT
>TRBJ2-5|13|TRBV15
ATSRDPGPQETQY
>TRBJ2-3|14|TRBV6-6
ASSLPSGSSADTQY
>TRBJ2-5|12|TRBV5-4
ASSLVGLSETQY
>TRBJ2-5|9|TRBV20-1
SARGGETQY
>TRBJ2-3|14|TRBV11-1
ASSLGLAGVIDTQY
>TRBJ1-2|11|TRBV4-3
ASSQEGTYGYT
>TRBJ2-3|15|TRBV4-3
ASSQTLQAPSTDTQY
>TRBJ1-5|13|TRBV19
ASTQAGQGAGSQH
>TRBJ2-3|14|TRBV21-1
ASSMRWSWGADTQY
>TRBJ2-7|12|TRBV30
AWSVGGSGYEQY
>TRBJ1-5|12|TRBV6-6
ASRQGAHNQPQH
>TRBJ2-3|12|TRBV6-6
ASLGGGSGDTQY
>TRBJ1-5|13|TRBV19
ASSTTGTRNQPQH
>TRBJ2-3|12|TRBV18
ASSVDFSTDTQY
>TRBJ2-5|15|TRBV9
ASSVGTVAGAQETQY
>TRBJ2-1|13|TRBV9
ASSAGLVSYNEQF
>TRBJ2-7|17|TRBV7-9
ASSSKRGGRAIRTYEQY
>TRBJ2-3|8|TRBV2
ATGGDTQY
>TRBJ2-1|15|TRBV5-4
ASSHSVILAALNEQF
>TRBJ2-3|15|TRBV9
ASSVGGDPRDADTQY
>TRBJ2-5|14|TRBV5-6
ASSLLDRSPQETQY
>TRBJ2-2|13|TRBV19
ASFSGGAHTGELF
>TRBJ2-5|13|TRBV7-2
ASGEGGPGSETQY
>TRBJ2-1|12|TRBV10-3
AISASAGAGEQF
>TRBJ2-2|13|TRBV19
ASSIGGTGTGELF
>TRBJ2-7|13|TRBV28
ASSLLGQGVHEQY
>TRBJ2-3|9|TRBV7-2
ASVLPYTQY
>TRBJ2-7|11|TRBV2
ATAGSLTYEQY
>TRBJ1-1|13|TRBV7-2
ASSPGFVSNTEAF
>TRBJ2-1|11|TRBV11-3
ASSLEGGNEQF
>TRBJ2-7|14|TRBV4-2
ASSQAALAGAPEQY
>TRBJ2-5|13|TRBV4-1
ASSPWVLAGGTQY
>TRBJ2-5|11|TRBV23-1
ASSHDRGKTQY
>TRBJ2-5|13|TRBV5-6
ASSRPGGFQETQY
>TRBJ1-6|13|TRBV5-1
ASSLTGTENSPLH
>TRBJ2-5|14|TRBV5-5
ASSPRAGSTQETQY
>TRBJ1-2|13|TRBV2
ASSAGGRINYGYT
>TRBJ2-1|14|TRBV5-6
ASSLFWGGINNEQF
>TRBJ1-5|12|TRBV4-1
ASSQQNSNQPQH
>TRBJ2-1|11|TRBV27
ASSFRSNGLEF
>TRBJ2-5|12|TRBV5-6
ASSLTGYQETQY
>TRBJ1-2|12|TRBV5-5
ASSRDRGPYGYT
>TRBJ2-1|15|TRBV5-4
ASSPRLLASSYNEQF
>TRBJ2-1|14|TRBV19
ASSIRGGGPLGEQF
>TRBJ2-5|13|TRBV6-5
ASSKTAHRQETQY
>TRBJ1-5|14|TRBV11-3
ASSPFFGRSNQPQH
>TRBJ1-1|15|TRBV9
ASSPSPGTGVNTEAF
>TRBJ1-4|14|TRBV4-3
ASSQDLRVGTEKLF